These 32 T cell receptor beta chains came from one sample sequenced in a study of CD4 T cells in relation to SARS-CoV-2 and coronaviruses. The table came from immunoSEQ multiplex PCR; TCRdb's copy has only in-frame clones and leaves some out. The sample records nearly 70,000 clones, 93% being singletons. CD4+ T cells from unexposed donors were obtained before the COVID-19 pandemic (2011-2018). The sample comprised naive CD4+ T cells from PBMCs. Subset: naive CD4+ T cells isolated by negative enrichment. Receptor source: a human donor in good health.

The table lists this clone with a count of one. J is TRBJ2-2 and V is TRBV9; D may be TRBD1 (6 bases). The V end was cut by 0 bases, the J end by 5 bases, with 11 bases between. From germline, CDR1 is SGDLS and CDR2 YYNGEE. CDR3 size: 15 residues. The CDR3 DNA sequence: TGTGCCAGCAGCGTAGAGTTAGGGGGTACCGGGGAGCTGTTTTTT. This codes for CASSVELGGTGELFF. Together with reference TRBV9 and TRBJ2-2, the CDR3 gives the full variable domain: DSGVTQTPKHLITATGQRVTLRCSPRSGDLSVYWYQQSLDQGLQFLIQYYNGEERAKGNILERFSAQQFPDLHSELNLSSLELGDSALYFCASSVELGGTGELFFGEGSRLTVL.

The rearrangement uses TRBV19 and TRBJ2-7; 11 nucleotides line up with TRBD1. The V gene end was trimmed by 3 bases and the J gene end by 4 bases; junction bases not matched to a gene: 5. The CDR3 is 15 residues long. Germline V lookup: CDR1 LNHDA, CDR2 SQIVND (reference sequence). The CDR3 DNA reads TGTGCCAGTAGTATGGGACAGGGGGTTTTGTACGAGCAGTACTTC. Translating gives CASSMGQGVLYEQYF.

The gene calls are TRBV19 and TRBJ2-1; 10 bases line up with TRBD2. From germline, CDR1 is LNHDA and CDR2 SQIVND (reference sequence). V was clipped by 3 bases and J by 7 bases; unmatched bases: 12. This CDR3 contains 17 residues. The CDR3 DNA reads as TGTGCCAGTAGTATTGCACCTAGCGGGAGCATCAAGAATGAGCAGTTCTTC. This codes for CASSIAPSGSIKNEQFF.

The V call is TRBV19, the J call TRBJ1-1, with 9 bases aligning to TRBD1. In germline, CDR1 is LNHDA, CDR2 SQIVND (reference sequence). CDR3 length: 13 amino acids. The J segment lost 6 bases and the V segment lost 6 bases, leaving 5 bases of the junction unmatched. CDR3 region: CASRMDRGSEAFF. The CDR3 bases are TGTGCCAGTAGGATGGACAGGGGTTCTGAAGCTTTCTTT.

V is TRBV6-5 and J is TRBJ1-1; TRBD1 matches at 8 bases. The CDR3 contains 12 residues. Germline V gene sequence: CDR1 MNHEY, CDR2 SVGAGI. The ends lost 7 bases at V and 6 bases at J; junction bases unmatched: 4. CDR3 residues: CASKDRESEAFF. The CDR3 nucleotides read TGTGCCAGCAAGGACAGGGAGTCTGAAGCTTTCTTT.

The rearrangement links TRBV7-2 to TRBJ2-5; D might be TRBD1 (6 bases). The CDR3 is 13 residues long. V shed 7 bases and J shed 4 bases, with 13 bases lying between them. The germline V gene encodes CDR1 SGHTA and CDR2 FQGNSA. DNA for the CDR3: TGTGCCAGCACCATAACAGGGTCAGAGACCCAGTACTTC. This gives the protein CASTITGSETQYF.

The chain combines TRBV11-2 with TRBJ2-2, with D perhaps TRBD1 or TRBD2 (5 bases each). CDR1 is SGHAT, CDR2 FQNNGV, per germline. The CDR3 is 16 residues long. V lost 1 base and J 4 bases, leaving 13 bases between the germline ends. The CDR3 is CASSLGVGRVTGELFF. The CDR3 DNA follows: TGTGCCAGCAGCTTAGGTGTGGGGCGGGTCACCGGGGAGCTGTTTTTT.

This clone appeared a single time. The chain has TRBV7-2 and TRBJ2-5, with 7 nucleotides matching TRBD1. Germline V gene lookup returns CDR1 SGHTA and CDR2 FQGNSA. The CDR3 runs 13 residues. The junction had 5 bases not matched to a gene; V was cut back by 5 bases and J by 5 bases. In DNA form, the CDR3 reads TGTGCCAGCAGCGCCAGGGGGTGGGAGACCCAGTACTTC. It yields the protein CASSARGWETQYF.

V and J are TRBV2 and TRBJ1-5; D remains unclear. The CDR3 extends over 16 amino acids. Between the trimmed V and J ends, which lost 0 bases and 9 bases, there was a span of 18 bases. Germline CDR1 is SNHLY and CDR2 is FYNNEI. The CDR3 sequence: CASSEAPGIVTRPQHF. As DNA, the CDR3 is TGTGCCAGCAGTGAAGCGCCTGGGATAGTAACCCGGCCCCAGCATTTT.

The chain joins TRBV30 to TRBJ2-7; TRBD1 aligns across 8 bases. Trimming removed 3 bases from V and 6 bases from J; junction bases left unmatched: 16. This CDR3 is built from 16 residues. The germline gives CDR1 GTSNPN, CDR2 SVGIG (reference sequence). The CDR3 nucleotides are TGTGCCTGGAGGTCATTAGACAGGGGTTCCAGGTTCGAGCAGTACTTC. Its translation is CAWRSLDRGSRFEQYF. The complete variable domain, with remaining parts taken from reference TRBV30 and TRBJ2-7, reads SQTIHQWPATLVQPVGSPLSLECTVEGTSNPNLYWYRQAAGRGLQLLFYSVGIGQISSEVPQNLSASRPQDRQFILSSKKLLLSDSGFYLCAWRSLDRGSRFEQYFGPGTRLTVT.

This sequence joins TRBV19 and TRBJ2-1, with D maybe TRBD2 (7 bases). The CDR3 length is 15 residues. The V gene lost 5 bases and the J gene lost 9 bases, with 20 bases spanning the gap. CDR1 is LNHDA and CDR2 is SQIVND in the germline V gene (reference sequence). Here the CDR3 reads CASSGGVGGGGEQFF. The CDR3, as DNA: TGTGCCAGTAGTGGCGGAGTAGGGGGGGGCGGTGAGCAGTTCTTC.

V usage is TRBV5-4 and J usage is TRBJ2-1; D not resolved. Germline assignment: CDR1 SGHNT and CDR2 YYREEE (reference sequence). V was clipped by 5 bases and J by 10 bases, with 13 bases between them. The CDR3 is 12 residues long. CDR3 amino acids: CASRNGPWEQFF. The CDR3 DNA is TGTGCCAGCAGGAACGGTCCTTGGGAGCAGTTCTTC.

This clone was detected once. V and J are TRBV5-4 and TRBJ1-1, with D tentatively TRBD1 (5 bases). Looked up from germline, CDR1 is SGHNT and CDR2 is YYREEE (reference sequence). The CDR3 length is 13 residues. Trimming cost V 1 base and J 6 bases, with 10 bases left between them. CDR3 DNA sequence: TGTGCCAGCAGCTTGTTCAGGGACGCTGAAGCTTTCTTT. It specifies CASSLFRDAEAFF.

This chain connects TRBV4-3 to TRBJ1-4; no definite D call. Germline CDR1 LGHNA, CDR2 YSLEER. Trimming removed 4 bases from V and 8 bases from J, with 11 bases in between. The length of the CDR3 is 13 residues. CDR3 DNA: TGCGCCAGCAGCCGCAGTACAAACGAAAAACTGTTTTTT. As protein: CASSRSTNEKLFF.

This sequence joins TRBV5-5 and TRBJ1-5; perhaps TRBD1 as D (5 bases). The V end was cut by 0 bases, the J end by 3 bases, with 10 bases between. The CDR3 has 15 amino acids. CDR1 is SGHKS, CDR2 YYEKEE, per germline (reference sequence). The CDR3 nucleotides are TGTGCCAGCAGCTTGGAGGTGGGGGACAATCAGCCCCAGCATTTT. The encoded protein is CASSLEVGDNQPQHF.

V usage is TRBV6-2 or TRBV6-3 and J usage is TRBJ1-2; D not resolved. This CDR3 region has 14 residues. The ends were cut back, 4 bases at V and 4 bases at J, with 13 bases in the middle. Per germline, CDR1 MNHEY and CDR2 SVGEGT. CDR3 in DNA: TGTGCCAGCAGTTTCGGTAACAGTCTCTATGGCTACACCTTC. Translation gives CASSFGNSLYGYTF.

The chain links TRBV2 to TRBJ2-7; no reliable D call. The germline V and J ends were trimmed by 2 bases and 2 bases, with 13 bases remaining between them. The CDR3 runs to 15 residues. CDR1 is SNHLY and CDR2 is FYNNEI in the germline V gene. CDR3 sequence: CASSELLGLAYEQYF. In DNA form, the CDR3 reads TGTGCCAGCAGTGAACTCTTGGGGTTGGCCTACGAGCAGTACTTC.

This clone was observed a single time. The CDR3, as DNA: TGTGCCAGCAGCCCCCGGACAGCGCACGTCCTGACTTTC. Protein: CASSPRTAHVLTF. This chain connects TRBV7-2 to TRBJ2-6; D is possibly TRBD1 (6 bases). This CDR3 is 13 amino acids long. From germline, CDR1 is SGHTA and CDR2 FQGNSA. V lost 5 bases and J 11 bases, leaving 13 bases between the germline ends.

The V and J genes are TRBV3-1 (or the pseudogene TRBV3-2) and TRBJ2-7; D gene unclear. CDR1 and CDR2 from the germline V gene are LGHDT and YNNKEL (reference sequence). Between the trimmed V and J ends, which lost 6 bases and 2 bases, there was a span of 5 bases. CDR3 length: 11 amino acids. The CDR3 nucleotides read TGTGCCAGCAGGGGCCCCTACGAGCAGTACTTC. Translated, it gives CASRGPYEQYF.

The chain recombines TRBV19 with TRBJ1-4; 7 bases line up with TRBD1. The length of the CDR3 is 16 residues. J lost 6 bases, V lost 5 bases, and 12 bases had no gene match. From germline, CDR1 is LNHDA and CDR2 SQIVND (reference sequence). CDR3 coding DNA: TGTGCCAGTAGTCCCCTGGACAGGCTCGGTGATGAAAAACTGTTTTTT. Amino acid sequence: CASSPLDRLGDEKLFF.

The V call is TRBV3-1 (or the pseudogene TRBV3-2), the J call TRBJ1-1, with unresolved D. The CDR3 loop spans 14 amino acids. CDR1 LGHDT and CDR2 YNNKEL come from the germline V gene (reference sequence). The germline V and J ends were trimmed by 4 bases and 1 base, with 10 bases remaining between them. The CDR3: CASSRETRNTEAFF. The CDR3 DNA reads TGTGCCAGCAGCCGAGAGACAAGGAACACTGAAGCTTTCTTT.

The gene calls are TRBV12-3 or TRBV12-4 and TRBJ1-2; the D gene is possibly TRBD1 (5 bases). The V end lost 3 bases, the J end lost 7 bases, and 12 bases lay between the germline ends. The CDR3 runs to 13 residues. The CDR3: CASSFGDGSGYTF. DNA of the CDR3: TGTGCCAGCAGTTTTGGGGACGGTAGTGGCTACACCTTC.

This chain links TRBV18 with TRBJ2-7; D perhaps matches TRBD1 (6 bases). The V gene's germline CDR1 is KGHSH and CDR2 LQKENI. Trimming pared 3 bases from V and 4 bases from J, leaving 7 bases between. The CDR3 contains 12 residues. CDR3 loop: CASSPGQYEQYF. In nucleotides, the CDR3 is TGTGCCAGCTCACCCGGACAGTACGAGCAGTACTTC.

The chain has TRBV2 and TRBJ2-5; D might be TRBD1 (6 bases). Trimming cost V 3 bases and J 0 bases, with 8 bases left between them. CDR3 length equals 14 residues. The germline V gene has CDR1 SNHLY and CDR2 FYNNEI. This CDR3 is CASSDDRYQETQYF. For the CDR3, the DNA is TGTGCCAGCAGTGATGACAGGTACCAAGAGACCCAGTACTTC.

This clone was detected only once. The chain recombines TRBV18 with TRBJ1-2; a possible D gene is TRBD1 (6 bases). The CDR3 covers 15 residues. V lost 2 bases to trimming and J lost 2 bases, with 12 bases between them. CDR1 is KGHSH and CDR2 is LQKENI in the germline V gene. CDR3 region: CASSPITGLNYGYTF. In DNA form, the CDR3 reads TGTGCCAGCTCACCAATCACAGGGTTGAACTATGGCTACACCTTC. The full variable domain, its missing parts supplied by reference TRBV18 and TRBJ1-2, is NAGVMQNPRHLVRRRGQEARLRCSPMKGHSHVYWYRQLPEEGLKFMVYLQKENIIDESGMPKERFSAEFPKEGPSILRIQQVVRGDSAAYFCASSPITGLNYGYTFGSGTRLTVV.

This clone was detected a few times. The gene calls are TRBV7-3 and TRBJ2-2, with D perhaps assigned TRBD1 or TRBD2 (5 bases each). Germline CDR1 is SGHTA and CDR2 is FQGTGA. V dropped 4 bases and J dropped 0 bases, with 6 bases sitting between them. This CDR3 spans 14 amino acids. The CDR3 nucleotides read TGTGCCAGCAGCTGGGGGACGAACACCGGGGAGCTGTTTTTT. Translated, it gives CASSWGTNTGELFF.

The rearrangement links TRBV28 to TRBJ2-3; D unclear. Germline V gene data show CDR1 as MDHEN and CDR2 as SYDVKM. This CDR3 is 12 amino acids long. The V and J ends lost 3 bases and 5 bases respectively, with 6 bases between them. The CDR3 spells CASSFGRDTQYF. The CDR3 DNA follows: TGTGCCAGCAGTTTTGGTCGAGATACGCAGTATTTT.

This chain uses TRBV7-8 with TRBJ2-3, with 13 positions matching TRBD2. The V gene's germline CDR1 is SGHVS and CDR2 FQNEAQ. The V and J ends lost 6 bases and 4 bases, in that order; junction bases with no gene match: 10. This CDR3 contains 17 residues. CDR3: CASRSLAGGSLPDTQYF. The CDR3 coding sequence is TGTGCCAGCAGATCACTAGCGGGGGGGTCCCTGCCAGATACGCAGTATTTT.

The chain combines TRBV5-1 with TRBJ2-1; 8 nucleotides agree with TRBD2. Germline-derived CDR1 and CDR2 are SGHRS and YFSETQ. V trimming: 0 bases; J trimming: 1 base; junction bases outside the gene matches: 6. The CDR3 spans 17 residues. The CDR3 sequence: CASSLVRREVSYNEQFF. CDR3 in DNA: TGCGCCAGCAGCTTGGTGAGGCGGGAGGTTTCCTACAATGAGCAGTTCTTC.

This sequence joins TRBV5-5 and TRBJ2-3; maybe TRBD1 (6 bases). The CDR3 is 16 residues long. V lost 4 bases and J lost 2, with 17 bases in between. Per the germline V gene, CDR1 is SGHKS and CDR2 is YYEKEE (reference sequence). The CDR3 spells CASSPGTPTSTDTQYF. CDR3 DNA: TGTGCCAGCAGCCCCGGGACACCAACCTCCACAGATACGCAGTATTTT.

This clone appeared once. In DNA, the CDR3 is TGTGCCATCAGTGACGGAAAGCAAGAGACCCAGTACTTC. Amino acids: CAISDGKQETQYF. The chain carries TRBV10-3 and TRBJ2-5; no clear D gene. The germline V and J ends were trimmed by 3 bases and 2 bases, with 7 bases remaining between them. In germline, CDR1 is ENHRY, CDR2 SYGVKD. The CDR3 has 13 amino acids.

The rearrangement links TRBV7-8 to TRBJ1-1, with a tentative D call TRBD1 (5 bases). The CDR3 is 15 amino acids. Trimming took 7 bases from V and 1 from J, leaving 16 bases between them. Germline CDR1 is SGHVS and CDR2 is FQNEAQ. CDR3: CASNPMTAPNTEAFF. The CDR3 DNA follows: TGTGCCAGCAACCCGATGACAGCCCCGAACACTGAAGCTTTCTTT. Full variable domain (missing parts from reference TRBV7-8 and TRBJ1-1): GAGVSQSPRYKVAKRGQDVALRCDPISGHVSLFWYQQALGQGPEFLTYFQNEAQLDKSGLPSDRFFAERPEGSVSTLKIQRTQQEDSAVYLCASNPMTAPNTEAFFGQGTRLTVV.